Shown below are 2 T cell receptor beta chains from a single sample sequenced in a study of blood T cells in healthy people across ages. A J-beta primer mix and a sample-barcoded 5' primer were used in a second PCR of roughly 6 to 11 cycles. TCRdb passed the 5' RACE reads through MiXCR, listing each CDR3 protein once. This sample carries over 600,000 distinct CDR3 sequences, 45% to 70% of them seen once, and the ten largest clones take 20% to 30%. Specimen: blood. These receptors all stem from a man in his forties in good health.

This clonotype was detected only a few times. V and J are TRBV5-6 and TRBJ2-4, with D perhaps assigned TRBD1 or TRBD2 (5 bases each). The CDR3 has 14 amino acids. Trimming stripped 1 base from V and 2 bases from J, with 7 bases between. Looked up from germline, CDR1 is SGHDT and CDR2 is YYEEEE. Here the CDR3 reads CASSLWGTKNIQYF. CDR3 coding DNA: TGTGCCAGCAGCTTGTGGGGGACCAAAAACATTCAGTACTTC.

The rearrangement joins TRBV25-1 to TRBJ1-2; D remains unclear. The germline V gene has CDR1 MGHDK and CDR2 SYGVNS. This CDR3 region has 14 residues. Trimming cost V 4 bases and J 4 bases, with 13 bases left between them. For the CDR3, the DNA is TGTGCCAGCAGTGTTCTGGGGTTCGGCTATGGCTACACCTTC. This translates into CASSVLGFGYGYTF.